This TCR beta chain came from a study of T cell repertoires in cytomegalovirus infection. Study context: It can be stated that public TCR beta signatures indicated CMV infection as well as a matching HLA type.

TCRdb fed the reads into MiXCR, producing one record per CDR3 protein. The data show about 280,000 distinct CDR3 sequences, roughly a fifth seen once. This clonotype occurred a few times. Its antigen is unknown. Germline V gene data show CDR1 as MDHEN and CDR2 as SYDVKM. J was trimmed by 0 bases and V by 10 bases; bases with no gene match: 2. The CDR3 runs to 13 residues. The sample was cultured PBMCs, taken from culture after CMV antigen stimulation. V and J are TRBV28 and TRBJ1-5; 8 nucleotides agree with TRBD1. This clonotype was sampled from a human donor in good health (CMV status not recorded). Some clones in this sample may be carry-over from other donors' samples. CDR3 sequence (DNA): TGTGCCACAGGGGGCTTTAGCAATCAGCCCCAGCATTTT. As protein: CATGGFSNQPQHF.